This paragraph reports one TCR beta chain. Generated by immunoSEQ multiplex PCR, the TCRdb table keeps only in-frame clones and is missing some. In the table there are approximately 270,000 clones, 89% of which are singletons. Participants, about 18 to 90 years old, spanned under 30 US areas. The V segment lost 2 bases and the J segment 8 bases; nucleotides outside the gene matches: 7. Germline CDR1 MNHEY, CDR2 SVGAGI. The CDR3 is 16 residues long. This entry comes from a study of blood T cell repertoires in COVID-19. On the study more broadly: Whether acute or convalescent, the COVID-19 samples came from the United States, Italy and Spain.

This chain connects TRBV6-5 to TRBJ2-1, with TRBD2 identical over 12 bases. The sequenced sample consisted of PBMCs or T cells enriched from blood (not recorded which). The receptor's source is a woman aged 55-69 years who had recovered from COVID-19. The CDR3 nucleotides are TGTGCCAGCAGTTACCCTGGGACTAGCGGGCGCGATGAGCAGTTCTTC. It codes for CASSYPGTSGRDEQFF.